The clone carrying this T cell receptor (beta chain) was detected ten times or more. The antigen remains undetermined. The data are from a study of CD8 T cells in ankylosing spondylitis. Whole-study findings and limits: In the blood and synovial fluid of reactive arthritis, some motif variants had been previously reported.

This CDR3 spans 15 amino acids. Germline CDR1 is SEHNR and CDR2 is FQNEAQ (reference sequence). V shed 3 bases and J shed 7 bases, with 16 bases lying between them. TCRdb analysed the 5' RACE reads with MiXCR anew, one entry per CDR3 protein. The data contain fewer than 400,000 distinct CDR3 sequences, about 15% of them singletons. The TCR was taken from a male donor with ankylosing spondylitis or in good health (not recorded which). The rearrangement joins TRBV7-9 to TRBJ2-1; no clear D. The specimen sequenced was blood, either unsorted or a sorted T cell fraction (not recorded which). The CDR3 DNA is TGTGCCAGCAGCTTTTCCCAAAGCCTTCTAAATGAGCAGTTCTTC. This gives the protein CASSFSQSLLNEQFF.